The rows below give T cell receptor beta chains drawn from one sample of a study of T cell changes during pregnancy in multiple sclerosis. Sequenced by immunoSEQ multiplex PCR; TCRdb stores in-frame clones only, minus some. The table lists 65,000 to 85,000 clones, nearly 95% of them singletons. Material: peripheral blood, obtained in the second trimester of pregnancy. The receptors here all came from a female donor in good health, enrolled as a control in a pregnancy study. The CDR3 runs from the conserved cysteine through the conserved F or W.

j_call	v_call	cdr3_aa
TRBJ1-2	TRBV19	CASSIQVVAATIGNYGYTF
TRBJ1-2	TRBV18	CASSPGTDHNYGYTF
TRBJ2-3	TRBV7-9	CASSSAAGASTDTQYF
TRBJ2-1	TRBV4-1	CASSTGLAVSSYNEQFF
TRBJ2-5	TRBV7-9	CASSLGQLQETQYF
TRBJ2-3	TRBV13	CASSQNTDTQYF
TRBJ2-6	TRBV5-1	CASSTPGSGANVLTF
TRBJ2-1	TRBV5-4	CASSLGAGTSYNEQFF
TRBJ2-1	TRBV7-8	CASRYTPGYEQFF
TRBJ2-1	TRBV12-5	CASGTGTGFNEQFF
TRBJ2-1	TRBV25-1	CASSEYGNEQFF
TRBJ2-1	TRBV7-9	CASSKSGGSYNEQFF
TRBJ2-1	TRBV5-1	CASSLRAGESNEQFF
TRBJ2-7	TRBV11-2	CASSQIAGPYEQYF
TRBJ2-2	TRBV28	CASSSGLGELFF
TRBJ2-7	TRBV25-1	CASSDLNRFTYEQYF
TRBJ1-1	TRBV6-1	CASSEAGTGVEAFF
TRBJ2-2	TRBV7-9	CASSLPGTDTGELFF
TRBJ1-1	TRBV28	CASSFRSTEAFF
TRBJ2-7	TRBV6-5	CASSAPGGAFEQYF
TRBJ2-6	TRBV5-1	CASSPPGTAGANVLTF
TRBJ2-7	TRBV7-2	CASSPQRASSYEQYF
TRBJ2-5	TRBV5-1	CASSLELATQETQYF
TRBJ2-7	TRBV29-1	CSATGQGGYEQYF
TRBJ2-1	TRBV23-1	CASSHYRGRVGYNEQFF
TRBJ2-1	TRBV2	CASSDGQSSYNEQFF
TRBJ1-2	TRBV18	CASSPGIEGVLYGYTF
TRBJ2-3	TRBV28	CASSLSLAENTDTQYF
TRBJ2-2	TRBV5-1	CASSQDSSTGELFF
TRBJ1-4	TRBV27	CASSQYRGGNEKLFF
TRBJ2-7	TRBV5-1	CASSLGDRDEQYF
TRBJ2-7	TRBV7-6	CASSSRRGIDYEQYF
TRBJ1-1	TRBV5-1	CASSRDRGSTEAFF
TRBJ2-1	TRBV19	CASRGQTPNSYNEQFF
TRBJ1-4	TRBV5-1	CASSRVTGEKLFF
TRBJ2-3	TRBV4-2	CASSQYAGQGATDTQYF
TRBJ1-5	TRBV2	CASSVSGAGNQPQHF
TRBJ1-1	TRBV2	CASTGTVEEGTEAFF